This T cell receptor beta chain was recorded in a study of PD-L1 blockade in urothelial cancer. Stated time point: pretreatment peripheral blood. The CDR3 has 18 residues. Germline V CDR1 and CDR2: SGDLS, YYNGEE. The trim removed 0 bases at V and 7 bases at J, leaving 11 bases unmatched. Clones were sequenced by immunoSEQ multiplex PCR, and TCRdb holds only the in-frame ones, with some missing. The sample contains some 100,000 clones, 70% to 90% of which appear only once. This receptor was identified in a woman older than 75 with urothelial cancer. V and J are TRBV9 and TRBJ2-1, with 12 bases matching TRBD2. The sequenced sample was PBMCs, obtained around atezolizumab (anti-PD-L1) treatment. The CDR3 DNA is TGTGCCAGCAGCGTAGGAATTGGGGCTAGCGGGGGGGAGAATGAGCAGTTCTTC. Translated, it gives CASSVGIGASGGENEQFF.